The next 20 T cell receptor beta chains were all read from a single sample in a study of blood T cells in healthy people across ages. A J-beta primer mix and a sample-barcoded 5' primer were used in a second PCR of about 7 to 12 cycles. TCRdb analysed the 5' RACE reads with MiXCR anew, one entry per CDR3 protein. In the table there are about 1.8 million distinct CDR3 sequences, less than 50% of which are singletons. Sequenced sample: blood. The receptor set was obtained from a woman aged 40 to 50 in good health.

The gene calls are TRBV10-3 and TRBJ2-1; a possible D gene is TRBD1 (5 bases). Per the germline V gene, CDR1 is ENHRY and CDR2 is SYGVKD. The length of the CDR3 is 13 residues. The V and J ends lost 6 bases and 9 bases respectively, with 15 bases between them. The DNA of the CDR3 is TGTGCCATCAGGCCGACAGACCTGGCTGAGCAGTTCTTC. Translating it yields CAIRPTDLAEQFF.

A word on this clonotype: The junction differs from germline at one of its ends, possibly a read error. The chain couples TRBV5-1 to TRBJ1-4; 7 nucleotides align to TRBD1. CDR3 length: 14 amino acids. CDR1 SGHRS and CDR2 YFSETQ come from the germline V gene. The CDR3, as DNA: TGCGCCGGCAGCCTCGACAGGGCCAATGAAAAACTGTTTTTT. Amino acid sequence: CAGSLDRANEKLFF.

The chain carries TRBV14 and TRBJ1-6; D is perhaps TRBD1 (5 bases). Trimming pared 1 base from V and 6 bases from J, leaving 10 bases between. CDR3 length: 15 residues. Germline V CDR1 and CDR2: SGHDN, FVKESK. CDR3 sequence (DNA): TGTGCCAGCAGCCAAGCGGGGGGATCTAATTCACCCCTCCACTTT. Translated: CASSQAGGSNSPLHF.

The gene calls are TRBV5-1 and TRBJ2-5, with D unresolved. The V end lost 0 bases, the J end lost 10 bases, and 16 bases lay between the germline ends. This CDR3 spans 14 amino acids. The germline V gene encodes CDR1 SGHRS and CDR2 YFSETQ. CDR3: CASSLEATIGIQYF. In DNA form, the CDR3 reads TGCGCCAGCAGCTTGGAGGCAACCATCGGCATCCAGTACTTC.

The chain employs TRBV7-3 and TRBJ2-1; 15 bases map to TRBD2. Germline values: CDR1 SGHTA, CDR2 FQGTGA. V shed 0 bases, J shed 3 bases, and the junction held 0 bases outside the gene matches. The CDR3 runs to 17 residues. The CDR3 coding sequence is TGTGCCAGCAGCTTAACGGGACTAGCGGGGGGCTACAATGAGCAGTTCTTC. Its translation is CASSLTGLAGGYNEQFF.

V usage is TRBV10-3 and J usage is TRBJ1-2; D gene uncertain. The germline gives CDR1 ENHRY, CDR2 SYGVKD. There are 14 residues in the CDR3. V was pared by 0 bases and J by 2 bases, with 7 bases between. The CDR3 here is CAISESLGNYGYTF. The CDR3, as DNA: TGTGCCATCAGTGAGTCGTTGGGAAACTATGGCTACACCTTC.

The rearrangement uses TRBV7-9 and TRBJ2-1; TRBD2 might be the D (6 bases). V was cut by 2 bases and J by 4 bases, with 24 bases left in between. The germline V gene has CDR1 SEHNR and CDR2 FQNEAQ (reference sequence). This CDR3 region has 19 residues. The CDR3 DNA reads TGTGCCAGCAGCTTACGACGCCATTCCCGGGACTCGATTTACAATGAGCAGTTCTTC. Translation gives CASSLRRHSRDSIYNEQFF.

The chain uses TRBV4-1 and TRBJ2-1; 9 nucleotides match TRBD2. The CDR3 runs 17 residues. With V trimmed by 1 base and J by 4 bases, 8 bases remained unmatched. Germline V gene sequence: CDR1 MGHRA, CDR2 YSYEKL. The CDR3 DNA follows: TGCGCCAGCAGCCAAGGGGCTAGCGGGGTGCTTTACAATGAGCAGTTCTTC. It codes for CASSQGASGVLYNEQFF.

The chain combines TRBV9 with TRBJ1-2; D gene ambiguous. CDR3 length: 15 residues. Looked up from germline, CDR1 is SGDLS and CDR2 is YYNGEE. V gave up 0 bases and J gave up 2 bases, with 11 bases separating them. The CDR3 reads CASSVGPLGNYGYTF. The CDR3 DNA follows: TGTGCCAGCAGCGTAGGCCCCTTAGGGAACTATGGCTACACCTTC.

This CDR3 is CASSAAGVENIQYF. The DNA for the CDR3 is TGTGCCAGCAGTGCCGCAGGGGTAGAAAACATTCAGTACTTC. The rearrangement uses TRBV27 and TRBJ2-4; possible D gene TRBD1, 6 bases. Germline V gives CDR1 MNHEY, CDR2 SMNVEV (reference sequence). V was pared by 5 bases and J by 5 bases, with 13 bases between. CDR3 size: 14 residues.

This sequence joins TRBV20-1 and TRBJ2-1; 9 nucleotides match TRBD1. CDR1 is DFQATT, CDR2 SNEGSKA, per germline (reference sequence). CDR3 length: 14 residues. V lost 6 bases and J lost 2; bases outside the gene matches: 5. The CDR3 DNA reads as TGCAGTGCGCGGGACAGGGTACCCTACAATGAGCAGTTCTTC. Translated: CSARDRVPYNEQFF.

The chain recombines TRBV4-3 with TRBJ1-3, with TRBD1 identical over 9 bases. Germline CDR1 LGHNA, CDR2 YSLEER. This CDR3 is 16 amino acids long. The trim removed 1 base at V and 4 bases at J, leaving 5 bases unmatched. This CDR3 is CASSQGGTGSGNTIYF. In DNA, the CDR3 is TGCGCCAGCAGCCAAGGGGGGACAGGGTCAGGAAACACCATATATTTT.

This clonotype occurred once. The rearrangement uses TRBV4-1 and TRBJ2-3; D perhaps matches TRBD1 (6 bases). CDR3 length: 15 amino acids. Germline V gives CDR1 MGHRA, CDR2 YSYEKL. The V end was cut by 0 bases, the J end by 5 bases, with 12 bases between. The CDR3 coding sequence is TGCGCCAGCAGCCAAGACGCGAGGGGGAGAGATACGCAGTATTTT. Amino acid sequence: CASSQDARGRDTQYF.

The rearrangement joins TRBV20-1 to TRBJ2-3; the D is unclear. Between the trimmed V and J ends, which lost 4 bases and 3 bases, there was a span of 8 bases. CDR1 is DFQATT, CDR2 SNEGSKA, per germline (reference sequence). The CDR3 loop spans 12 amino acids. CDR3 DNA: TGCAGTGCTACGCTCCTTACAGATACGCAGTATTTT. Protein: CSATLLTDTQYF.

The chain has TRBV28 and TRBJ1-5; D is perhaps TRBD1 (6 bases). Germline V gene lookup returns CDR1 MDHEN and CDR2 SYDVKM. Trimming left V 7 bases short and J 1 base short, with 11 bases between. This CDR3 contains 14 residues. In nucleotides, the CDR3 is TGTGCCAGCATATATACAGGGAGCAATCAGCCCCAGCATTTT. It is translated as CASIYTGSNQPQHF.

This clonotype has just a few counts. The CDR3 coding sequence is TGTGCCAGCAGCGTAGCTGCTCAGGGGGGACCAGATACGCAGTATTTT. Its translation: CASSVAAQGGPDTQYF. V usage is TRBV9 and J usage is TRBJ2-3; tentative D call: TRBD1 (7 bases). V was trimmed by 0 bases and J by 4 bases, leaving 15 bases between them. Per the germline V gene, CDR1 is SGDLS and CDR2 is YYNGEE. This CDR3 has 16 amino acids.

The J gene is TRBJ2-1, the V gene TRBV15, with 10 bases fitting TRBD1. With V trimmed by 6 bases and J by 3 bases, 5 bases remained unmatched. The CDR3 runs to 15 residues. Germline loops: CDR1 LNHNV, CDR2 YYDKDF (reference sequence). CDR3 loop: CATSNRDRGYNEQFF. CDR3 nucleotide sequence: TGTGCCACCAGTAACCGGGACAGGGGCTACAATGAGCAGTTCTTC.

With regard to this clonotype: One end of the junction is discordant with germline, which a read error may explain. This sequence joins TRBV7-9 and TRBJ2-1; the D is unclear. CDR3 length equals 16 residues. Germline assignment: CDR1 SEHNR and CDR2 FQNEAQ (reference sequence). Here the CDR3 reads CASSLKADFSYNKQFF. The CDR3 DNA sequence: TGTGCCAGCAGCTTAAAGGCGGATTTTTCCTACAATAAGCAGTTCTTC.

The V and J genes are TRBV7-8 and TRBJ1-1; D is uncertain. Germline CDR1 and CDR2: SGHVS and FQNEAQ. The length of the CDR3 is 15 residues. Deletions cut 1 base from V and 0 bases from J, with 9 bases between. The CDR3 sequence is CASSLGQDMNTEAFF. The CDR3 DNA follows: TGTGCCAGCAGCTTAGGGCAAGACATGAACACTGAAGCTTTCTTT.

The chain links TRBV27 to TRBJ1-1; D gene uncertain. Germline loops: CDR1 MNHEY, CDR2 SMNVEV (reference sequence). The V gene lost 1 base and the J gene lost 4 bases, with 10 bases spanning the gap. The length of the CDR3 is 14 residues. The CDR3 nucleotides are TGTGCCAGCAGTTTATTTTCGGTGAGCACTGAAGCTTTCTTT. This sequence encodes CASSLFSVSTEAFF.